The 5 T cell receptor beta chains presented below share a single source sample, sequenced in a study of Graves' ophthalmopathy and Graves' hyperthyroidism listed by TCRdb under 2018. TCRdb names Illumina HiSeq 2000 as the instrument used. For repertoire sequencing, the TCR beta CDR3 regions were amplified from RNA transcripts. The first round was an RT-PCR using HTBI primers with the Qiagen OneStep RT-PCR kit, and this first round was followed by a second-round multiplex PCR, then size selection and purification. TCRdb reprocessed the public reads (quality trimming at Q25 with fastp, clone calling with MiXCR) and kept in-frame beta chains. Identical CDR3 protein sequences are pooled into one entry, listed with their most common genes and DNA. The sample table lists about 210,000 distinct CDR3 sequences, about 32% of them with a count of one. Of the sample, approximately 8.2% is held by the ten largest clones.

The sequenced material came from peripheral blood. These receptors all stem from a man aged 45-65 years with Graves' ophthalmopathy. Donor details come from another sample of the same person, matched by shared clones.

This clonotype was observed many times. The CDR3 DNA follows: TGCAGCGTTGACGTCCGGGGGTTGTACTATGGCTACACCTTC. Encoded protein: CSVDVRGLYYGYTF. The chain recombines TRBV29-1 with TRBJ1-2; the D gene is possibly TRBD1 (5 bases). This CDR3 region has 14 residues. Trimming took off 3 bases at V and 3 bases at J, with 14 bases between the two ends. Germline CDR1 and CDR2: SQVTM and ANQGSEA.

This clonotype has ten or more counts. V is TRBV6-5 and J is TRBJ2-6, with D maybe TRBD2 (6 bases). Between the trimmed V and J ends, which lost 6 bases and 2 bases, there was a span of 14 bases. CDR3 length equals 16 residues. Germline CDR1 and CDR2: MNHEY and SVGAGI. The CDR3 loop reads CASRTGLGTGANVLTF. The CDR3 DNA reads as TGTGCCAGCAGAACGGGACTGGGGACTGGGGCCAACGTCCTGACTTTC.

This chain connects TRBV28 to TRBJ2-2, with D unresolved. V dropped 3 bases and J dropped 4 bases, with 18 bases sitting between them. Germline V gene lookup returns CDR1 MDHEN and CDR2 SYDVKM. The CDR3 spans 17 residues. CDR3 in amino acids: CASSLGLGPPSTGELFF. The CDR3 region has the DNA TGTGCCAGCAGTTTGGGCCTCGGGCCCCCGAGCACCGGGGAGCTGTTTTTT.

In its sample, this clonotype was seen many times. The CDR3 DNA reads TGTGCCAGCAGCATATCAGGATTCTACGAGCAGTACTTC. It is translated as CASSISGFYEQYF. V gene TRBV7-2 combines with J gene TRBJ2-7; D is unresolved. Trimming took 5 bases from V and 3 from J, leaving 11 bases between them. The CDR3 sequence is 13 residues long. Germline CDR1 SGHTA, CDR2 FQGNSA.

This clonotype was counted ten times or more. The chain employs TRBV7-8 and TRBJ1-5; D gene unclear. The V gene's germline CDR1 is SGHVS and CDR2 FQNEAQ. V shed 1 base and J shed 2 bases, with 12 bases lying between them. The CDR3 is made up of 16 amino acids. The CDR3 sequence: CASSLGRGVRNQPQHF. In DNA form, the CDR3 reads TGTGCCAGCAGCTTAGGACGCGGAGTTCGCAATCAGCCCCAGCATTTT.